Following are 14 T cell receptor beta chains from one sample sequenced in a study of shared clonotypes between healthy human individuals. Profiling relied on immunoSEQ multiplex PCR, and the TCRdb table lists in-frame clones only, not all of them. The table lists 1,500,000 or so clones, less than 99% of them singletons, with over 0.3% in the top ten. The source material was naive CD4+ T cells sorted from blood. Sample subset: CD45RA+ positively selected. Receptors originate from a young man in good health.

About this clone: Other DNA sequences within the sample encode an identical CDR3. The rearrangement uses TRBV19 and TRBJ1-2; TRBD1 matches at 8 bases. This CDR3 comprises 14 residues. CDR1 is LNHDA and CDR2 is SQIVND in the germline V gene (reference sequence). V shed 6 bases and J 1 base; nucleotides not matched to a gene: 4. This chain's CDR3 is CASSTDRGNYGYTF. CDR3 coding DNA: TGTGCCAGTAGCACTGACAGGGGTAACTATGGCTACACCTTC.

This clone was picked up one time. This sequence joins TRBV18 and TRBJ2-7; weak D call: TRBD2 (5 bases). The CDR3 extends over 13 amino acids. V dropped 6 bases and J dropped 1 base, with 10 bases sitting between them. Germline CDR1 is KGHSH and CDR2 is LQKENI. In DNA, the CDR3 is TGTGCCAGCTCCACAAGGGAGTCCTACGAGCAGTACTTC. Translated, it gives CASSTRESYEQYF.

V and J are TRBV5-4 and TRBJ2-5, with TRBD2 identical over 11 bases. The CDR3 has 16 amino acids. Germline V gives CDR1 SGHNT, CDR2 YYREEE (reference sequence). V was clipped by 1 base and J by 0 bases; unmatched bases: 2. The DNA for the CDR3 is TGTGCCAGCAGCTTGCCTAGCGGGAGGAACCAAGAGACCCAGTACTTC. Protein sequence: CASSLPSGRNQETQYF.

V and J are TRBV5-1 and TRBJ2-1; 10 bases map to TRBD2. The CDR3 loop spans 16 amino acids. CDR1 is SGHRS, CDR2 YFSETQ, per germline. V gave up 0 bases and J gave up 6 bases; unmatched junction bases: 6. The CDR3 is CASSLAVSGRANEQFF. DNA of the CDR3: TGCGCCAGCAGCTTGGCTGTAAGCGGGAGGGCCAATGAGCAGTTCTTC.

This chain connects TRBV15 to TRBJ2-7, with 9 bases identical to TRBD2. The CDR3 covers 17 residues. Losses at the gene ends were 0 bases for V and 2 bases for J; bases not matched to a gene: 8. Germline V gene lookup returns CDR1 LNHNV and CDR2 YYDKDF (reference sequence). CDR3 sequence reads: CATSREAGGAGTYEQYF. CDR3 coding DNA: TGTGCCACCAGCAGAGAAGCGGGGGGCGCCGGGACCTACGAGCAGTACTTC.

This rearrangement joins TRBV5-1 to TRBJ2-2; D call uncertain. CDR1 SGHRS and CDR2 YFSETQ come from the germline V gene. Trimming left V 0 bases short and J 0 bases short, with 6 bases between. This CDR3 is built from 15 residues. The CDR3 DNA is TGCGCCAGCAGCTTGGTGGCCACGAACACCGGGGAGCTGTTTTTT. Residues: CASSLVATNTGELFF.

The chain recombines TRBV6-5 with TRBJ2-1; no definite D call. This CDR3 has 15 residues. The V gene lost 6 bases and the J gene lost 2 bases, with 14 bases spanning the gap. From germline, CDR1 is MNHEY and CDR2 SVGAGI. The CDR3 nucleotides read TGTGCCAGCAGAACATTTACTATAACCTACAATGAGCAGTTCTTC. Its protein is CASRTFTITYNEQFF.

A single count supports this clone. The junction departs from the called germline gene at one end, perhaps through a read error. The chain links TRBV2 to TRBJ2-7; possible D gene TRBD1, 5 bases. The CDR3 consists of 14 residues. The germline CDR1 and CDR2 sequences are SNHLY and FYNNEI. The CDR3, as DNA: TGTGCCAGCAGTGAGGGGCCCTTCTCCTTCGAGCAGTACTTC. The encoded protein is CASSEGPFSFEQYF.

The CDR3 reads CASSRDRVVTDTQYF. The CDR3 nucleotides read TGTGCCAGCAGTAGGGACAGGGTGGTCACAGATACGCAGTATTTT. This chain links TRBV5-4 with TRBJ2-3; 9 bases line up with TRBD1. Germline V gives CDR1 SGHNT, CDR2 YYREEE (reference sequence). Germline trimming cut 5 bases from V and 2 bases from J; bases unmatched to any gene: 6. The CDR3 runs to 15 residues.

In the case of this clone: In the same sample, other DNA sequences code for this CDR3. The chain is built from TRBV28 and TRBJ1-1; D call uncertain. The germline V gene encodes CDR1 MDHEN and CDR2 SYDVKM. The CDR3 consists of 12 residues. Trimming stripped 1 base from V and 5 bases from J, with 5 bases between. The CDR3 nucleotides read TGTGCCAGCAGTTTATCTTTAACTGAAGCTTTCTTT. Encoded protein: CASSLSLTEAFF.

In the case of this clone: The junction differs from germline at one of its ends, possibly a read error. The CDR3 is CASSSSSGQETQYF. In DNA, the CDR3 is TGTGCTAGCAGCTCCTCTAGCGGACAAGAGACCCAGTACTTC. This chain uses TRBV7-7 with TRBJ2-5, with 7 bases matching TRBD2. This CDR3 comprises 14 residues. Germline V lookup: CDR1 SSHAT, CDR2 FNYEAQ (reference sequence).

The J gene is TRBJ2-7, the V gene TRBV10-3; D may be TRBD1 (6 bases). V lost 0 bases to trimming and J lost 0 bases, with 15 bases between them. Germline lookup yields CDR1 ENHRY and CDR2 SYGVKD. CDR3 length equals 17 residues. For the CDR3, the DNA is TGTGCCATCAGTGAGTCGTACGACAGGCCCGCCTCCTACGAGCAGTACTTC. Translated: CAISESYDRPASYEQYF.

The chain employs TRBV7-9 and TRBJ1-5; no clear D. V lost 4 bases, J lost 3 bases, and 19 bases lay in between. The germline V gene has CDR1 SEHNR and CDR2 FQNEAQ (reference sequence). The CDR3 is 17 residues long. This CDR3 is CASSSTSSMRDNQPQHF. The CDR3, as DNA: TGTGCCAGCAGCTCCACGAGTAGTATGAGGGACAATCAGCCCCAGCATTTT.

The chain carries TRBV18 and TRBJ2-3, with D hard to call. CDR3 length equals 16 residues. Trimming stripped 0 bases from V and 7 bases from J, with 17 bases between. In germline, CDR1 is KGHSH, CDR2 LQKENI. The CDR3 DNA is TGTGCCAGCTCACCACCGTCCTTGCCTGGAGCCAATACGCAGTATTTT. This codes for CASSPPSLPGANTQYF.